Listed here are 13 T cell receptor beta chains from one sample, sequenced in a study of blood T cell repertoires in COVID-19. Sequencing was performed with immunoSEQ multiplex PCR; in TCRdb, only in-frame clones are kept and a portion is missing. The table has more than 200,000 clones, roughly 84% seen once. Sequenced: peripheral blood. These receptors all come from a man in his forties with acute or convalescent COVID-19.

This clone was seen a handful of times. The chain employs TRBV11-3 and TRBJ2-1; 11 bases are a match to TRBD2. This CDR3 region has 16 residues. V lost 5 bases, J lost 8 bases, and 11 bases stayed unmatched. The germline gives CDR1 SGHNT, CDR2 YENEEA. CDR3 protein: CASSRFSGRASDEQFF. CDR3 coding DNA: TGTGCCAGCAGCCGATTTAGCGGGAGGGCCTCGGATGAGCAGTTCTTC.

This chain links TRBV6-5 with TRBJ1-2, with 8 nucleotides matching TRBD1. The CDR3 covers 16 residues. Per germline, CDR1 MNHEY and CDR2 SVGAGI. V was pared by 0 bases and J by 4 bases, with 7 bases of the junction left unmatched. The CDR3 nucleotides are TGTGCCAGCAGTTACTCCGGGACAGGTCCCCTCTATGGCTACACCTTC. Amino acid sequence: CASSYSGTGPLYGYTF.

The rearrangement joins TRBV10-3 to TRBJ1-1; 7 bases align to TRBD1. This CDR3 is built from 15 residues. Germline V gene sequence: CDR1 ENHRY, CDR2 SYGVKD. V trimming: 3 bases; J trimming: 1 base; junction bases outside the gene matches: 5. Here the CDR3 reads CAISDPGQTNTEAFF. In DNA form, the CDR3 reads TGTGCCATCAGTGATCCGGGACAGACGAACACTGAAGCTTTCTTT.

This chain connects TRBV6-2 or TRBV6-3 to TRBJ1-4, with D hard to call. CDR3 size: 15 residues. Looked up from germline, CDR1 is MNHEY and CDR2 is SVGEGT. V shed 4 bases and J shed 0 bases, with 9 bases lying between them. CDR3 nucleotides: TGTGCCAGCAGTTTGGCGGTTGCAACTAATGAAAAACTGTTTTTT. Its protein is CASSLAVATNEKLFF.

V is TRBV4-2 and J is TRBJ2-2, with no clear D. Deletions cut 0 bases from V and 0 bases from J, with 8 bases between. From germline, CDR1 is LGHNA and CDR2 YNFKEQ. The CDR3 loop spans 16 amino acids. This chain's CDR3 is CASSQDRASNTGELFF. The CDR3 coding sequence is TGTGCCAGCAGCCAAGATCGCGCCTCGAACACCGGGGAGCTGTTTTTT.

This clone was counted a few times. The chain has TRBV29-1 and TRBJ1-1, with D possibly matching TRBD1 (5 bases). The CDR3 loop spans 11 amino acids. Germline lookup yields CDR1 SQVTM and CDR2 ANQGSEA. Trimming took 7 bases from V and 1 from J, leaving 7 bases between them. CDR3 region: CSAQGNTEAFF. CDR3 in DNA: TGCAGCGCCCAGGGGAACACTGAAGCTTTCTTT.

This clone was seen more than once but under ten times. V gene TRBV5-4 combines with J gene TRBJ1-2; D perhaps matches TRBD1 (6 bases). V lost 3 bases and J 6 bases, leaving 21 bases between the germline ends. The CDR3 runs to 16 residues. Germline CDR1 and CDR2: SGHNT and YYREEE (reference sequence). The CDR3 loop is CASSSPRAGAEDGYTF. DNA for the CDR3: TGTGCCAGCAGCTCGCCAAGGGCGGGGGCAGAGGATGGCTACACCTTC.

This clone was seen a few times. The genes are TRBV7-2 and TRBJ1-2; a weak D match, TRBD1 (5 bases). The CDR3 runs 12 residues. Germline CDR1 is SGHTA and CDR2 is FQGNSA. Trimming removed 4 bases at V and 5 bases at J, with 8 bases between. The CDR3 reads CASSSSGYGYTF. CDR3 sequence (DNA): TGTGCCAGCAGCTCTTCAGGGTATGGCTACACCTTC.

This clone was counted between two and nine times. The rearrangement links TRBV7-2 to TRBJ1-1, with D possibly TRBD1 on 6 matching bases. The germline CDR1 and CDR2 sequences are SGHTA and FQGNSA. CDR3 size: 15 residues. The V end lost 5 bases, the J end lost 4 bases, and 17 bases lay between the germline ends. CDR3 region: CASSARSQGLTEAFF. For the CDR3, the DNA is TGTGCCAGCAGCGCAAGGTCACAGGGCCTCACTGAAGCTTTCTTT.

The chain employs TRBV25-1 and TRBJ2-2, with a tentative D call TRBD1 (6 bases). Per the germline V gene, CDR1 is MGHDK and CDR2 is SYGVNS. The V gene lost 0 bases and the J gene lost 3 bases, with 11 bases spanning the gap. CDR3 length equals 16 residues. The CDR3 DNA is TGTGCCAGCAGTGAATACCCAGGGGCGGACACCGGGGAGCTGTTTTTT. Its translation is CASSEYPGADTGELFF.

In its sample, this clone was seen once. This sequence joins TRBV9 and TRBJ2-3; 8 positions agree with TRBD2. Germline trimming cut 3 bases from V and 4 bases from J; bases unmatched to any gene: 16. CDR3 length equals 18 residues. Germline V gene data show CDR1 as SGDLS and CDR2 as YYNGEE. CDR3 bases: TGTGCCAGCAGCGCCAATCGGGCCAGCGGGAGAGAGGCAGATACGCAGTATTTT. Residues: CASSANRASGREADTQYF.

The V gene is TRBV18, the J gene TRBJ2-5; TRBD2 matches 8 bases. Trimming at V came to 1 base and at J to 2 bases, leaving 12 bases not matched to a gene. CDR1 and CDR2 (germline): KGHSH, LQKENI. The CDR3 spans 18 residues. CDR3 DNA: TGTGCCAGCTCACCACTCTCCCAAAGCGGGGGAAGTCAAGAGACCCAGTACTTC. This codes for CASSPLSQSGGSQETQYF.

V gene TRBV4-1 combines with J gene TRBJ1-2; maybe TRBD1 (6 bases). CDR1 and CDR2 (germline): MGHRA, YSYEKL. The CDR3 is 14 amino acids. V lost 4 bases and J lost 6, with 15 bases in between. CDR3 sequence (DNA): TGCGCCAGCAGCCGAGCACAGGGTTATGATGGCTACACCTTC. This gives the protein CASSRAQGYDGYTF.